This T cell receptor (beta chain) was captured by sequencing in a study of T cell changes during pregnancy in multiple sclerosis (dated by TCRdb to 2018 to 2020). Describing the broader study: The study examined how the T cell repertoire changed over the course of pregnancy in women with multiple sclerosis.

On this clone itself: Its antigen is still unknown. Per-nucleotide qualities are absent, and no much larger clonotype sits a single base away.

The CDR3, from cysteine to phenylalanine, totals 14 residues. Just the 42-base CDR3 DNA is kept, in frame starting at base 1. As encoded in the germline V gene (reference sequence), CDR1 is MNHEY while CDR2 is SMNVEV. Trimming at the junction amounts to 5 bases on V and 1 base on J, and the germline ends lie 9 bases apart. Library preparation used the immunoSEQ multiplex PCR assay. Not all clones reach the TCRdb copy of this immuneACCESS table, which keeps in-frame sequences only. Checked studies attribute under half of the gap to unresolved V genes and leave the rest unexplained. The sample contains approximately 90,000 clones, roughly nine tenths of them found a single time. The ten largest clones capture under 2% of the sample.

Sequencing was performed on peripheral blood, taken after pregnancy. The rearrangement joined TRBV27 to TRBJ1-5, and possibly TRBD1, on 5 matching bases. The receptor was derived from a female donor in good health, enrolled as a control in a pregnancy study. The encoded CDR3 is CASSPRQSNQPQHF. The nucleotides are TGTGCCAGCAGTCCAAGACAGAGCAATCAGCCCCAGCATTTT.